This T cell receptor (beta chain) is from a study of T-cell reconstitution after alpha-beta-depleted transplantation in children. The germline CDR1 and CDR2 sequences are SGHRS and YFSETQ. The length of the CDR3 is 16 residues. The V and J ends lost 0 bases and 4 bases respectively, with 13 bases between them. This clonotype was recorded at least ten times. Construction of the TCRbeta library involved unique molecular identifiers. One entry per CDR3 protein results from TCRdb running MiXCR on the PCR reads. Of 90,000 to 130,000 distinct CDR3 sequences listed, around 10% are singletons. V gene TRBV5-1 combines with J gene TRBJ2-2; the D call may be TRBD1 or TRBD2 (5 bases each). This clonotype was obtained from a human donor who donated a stem cell graft to a child with acute lymphoblastic leukemia. Sequencing was performed on PBMCs from the stem cell graft donor, taken from the stem cell graft. CDR3 DNA: TGCGCCAGCAGCTTGGTATCCAGGGCGGGCACCGGGGAGCTGTTTTTT. Protein product: CASSLVSRAGTGELFF.